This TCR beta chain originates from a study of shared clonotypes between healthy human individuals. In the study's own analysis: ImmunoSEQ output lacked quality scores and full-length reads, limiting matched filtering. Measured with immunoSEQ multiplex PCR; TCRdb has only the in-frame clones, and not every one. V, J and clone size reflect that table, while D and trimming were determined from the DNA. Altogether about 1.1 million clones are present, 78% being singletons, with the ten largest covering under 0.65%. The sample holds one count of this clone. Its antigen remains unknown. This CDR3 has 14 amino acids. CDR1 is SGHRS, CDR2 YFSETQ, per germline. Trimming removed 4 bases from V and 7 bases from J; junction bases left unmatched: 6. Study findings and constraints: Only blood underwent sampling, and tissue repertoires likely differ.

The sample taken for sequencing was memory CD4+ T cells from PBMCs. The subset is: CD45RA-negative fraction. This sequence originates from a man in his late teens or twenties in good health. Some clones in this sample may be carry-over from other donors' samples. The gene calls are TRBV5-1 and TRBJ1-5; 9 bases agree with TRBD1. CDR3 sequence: CASSPGTGQQPQHF. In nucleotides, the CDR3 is TGCGCCAGCAGCCCAGGGACAGGGCAACAGCCCCAGCATTTT.